Detailed here is one TCR beta chain. In its sample, this clonotype was seen a few times. No cognate antigen has been identified for it. Per-base quality was not reported, and no clone a single base away is much larger than it. This specimen comes from a study of vaccination and CD4 T cells after COVID-19 (dated by TCRdb to between 2021 and 2024). Background on the whole study: Convalescent patients had a positive SARS-CoV-2 result on nasal swab PCR, and of these patients, several had mild disease and one had severe disease. Six males and four females were included in the convalescent cohort, with two Hispanic individuals, seven Caucasians, two Asians and one multiracial person represented. Each participant got two doses of either the Pfizer-BioNTech BNT162b2 vaccine (n=8) or the Moderna mRNA-1273 vaccine (n=2). Post-COVID blood samples were collected from convalescent patients a median of approximately 100 days after diagnosis, with a range of about 35 to 161 days. Post-vaccine blood samples were collected a median of approximately 68 days after the second vaccine dose, ranging from about 14 to 241 days. For stimulating the cultures, overlapping spike peptide pools were used, derived from SARS-CoV-2 as well as from the common cold coronaviruses HCoV-NL63, HCoV-OC43 and HCoV-229E. In control cultures, a CEFX viral epitope pool was used as positive control, an HIV-1 Nef peptide pool was used as negative control, or no peptide was added. In around 10 COVID-19 convalescent patients and a few infection-naive healthy vaccine recipients, researchers compared the spike-specific CD4+ TCR repertoire from before mRNA vaccination with the repertoire from after. Overall results and qualifications from the work: In convalescent patients, a median around 85% of post-vaccine SARS-CoV-2-reactive clones were detected only after vaccination, and vaccine-specific priming was suggested by this finding. The number of convalescent patients in the study was relatively small, and the study did not examine early timepoints following natural infection. In convalescent patients, nearly all vaccine-specific clones (304 of 307) were found to be mono-reactive for SARS-CoV-2 spike rather than cross-reactive with common cold coronaviruses. An increase in the median number of SARS-CoV-2-reactive clonotypes from around 20 after infection to roughly 36 after vaccination was observed, but the change was not found to be significant.

The library was produced with PCR. DNA from cultured CD4+ T cells was subjected to TCR sequencing with the Oncomine TCR Beta short-read assay at the Johns Hopkins FTIC core. The QIAamp micro DNA kit was used to extract genomic DNA from the cultured CD4+ T cells. Oncomine TCR Beta libraries from cultured CD4+ T cells were pooled with unique dual indexes and sequenced on an Illumina iSeq 100. The authors processed their data as follows. Non-productive sequences were removed, and CDR3s not starting with C, not ending with F or W, or shorter than 7 amino acids were discarded. The MANAFEST web application identified antigen-specific clonotypes by comparing peptide-stimulated wells against reference wells and other culture wells. To be called positive, a clone needed an FDR below 0.05, an odds ratio above 5, and a productive frequency above 0.1% in at least two of three replicate wells. A clonotype was classed as cross-reactive if the clonotype showed significant expansion both in SARS-CoV-2 spike wells and in at least one common cold coronavirus spike condition. CDR3 homology was assessed with Levenshtein distances (stringdist) and unrooted phylogenetic trees (ape) in R version 3.6.1. TCRdb reprocessed the public reads (quality trimming at Q25 with fastp, clone calling with MiXCR) and kept in-frame beta chains. When rows share a CDR3 protein, they turn into one entry using the most common DNA and genes. In this record, the V and J calls reflect TCRdb's handling and not the investigators' own analysis. This sample lists 15,000 to 20,000 distinct CDR3 sequences; 30% to 35% were detected once. 14% to 15% of the sample rests with the top ten.

Interpreted using the paper, the treatment or condition label stands for: approximately 9-day PBMC culture with coronavirus spike peptide pools or control peptides (ViraFEST assay). The ViraFEST assay was used in the study, in which antigen-specific T cells were expanded with peptide pools and expanded clonotypes were subsequently identified by TCR sequencing. The convalescent patients' positive SARS-CoV-2 PCR tests fell between March and December 2020, which was before the Alpha, Beta and Delta variants emerged in the United States. Fewer than 2.5 million PBMCs per well were cultured in IMDM with approximately 5.2% human AB serum and approximately 9.1 IU/ml IL-2, plus 10 ug/ml peptide pools. Half of the culture medium was replaced with fresh IL-2-containing medium on days 3 and 7. Once the cells had been in culture for approximately 10 days, the EasySep CD4+ T cell isolation kit was used to isolate CD4+ T cells by negative selection. Ficoll-Paque Plus gradient centrifugation was used to isolate PBMCs from whole blood, and the isolated PBMCs were then either used fresh or cryopreserved at -140C. In general, triplicate wells were set up for every culture condition.

The source is a human donor with COVID-19. Source material: cultured CD4+ T cells from blood.

The CDR3 corresponds to CASSLGGLAGVTDTQYF. The DNA reads as follows: TGTGCCAGCAGCTTAGGAGGCCTAGCGGGGGTCACAGATACGCAGTATTTT. This receptor chain uses TRBV7-9 and TRBJ2-3; 10 central bases correspond to TRBD2. Measured from the cysteine to the phenylalanine, the CDR3 is 17 residues long. Of the read, only the CDR3 DNA is kept; its 51 bases are in frame from base 1. Trimming leaves V shorter by 1 base and J shorter by 2 bases, with the junction holding 6 bases beyond the gene matches. Sequences SEHNR (CDR1) and FQNEAQ (CDR2) are obtained from the germline V gene (reference sequence).